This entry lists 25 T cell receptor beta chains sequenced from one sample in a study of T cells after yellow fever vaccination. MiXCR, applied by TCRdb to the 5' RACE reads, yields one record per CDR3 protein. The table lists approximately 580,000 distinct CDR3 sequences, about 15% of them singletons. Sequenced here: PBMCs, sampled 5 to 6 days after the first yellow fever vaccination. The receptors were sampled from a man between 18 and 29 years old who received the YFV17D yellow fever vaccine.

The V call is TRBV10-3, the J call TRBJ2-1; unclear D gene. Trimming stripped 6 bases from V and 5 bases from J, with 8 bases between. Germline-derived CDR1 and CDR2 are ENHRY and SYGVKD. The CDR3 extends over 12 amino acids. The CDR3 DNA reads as TGTGCCATCAGAAAAGGTCACAATGAGCAGTTCTTC. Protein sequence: CAIRKGHNEQFF.

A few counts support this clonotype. CDR3 protein: CASSSGGDADTQYF. The CDR3 region has the DNA TGTGCCAGCAGCTCGGGGGGGGACGCAGATACGCAGTATTTT. This chain uses TRBV7-2 with TRBJ2-3, with 8 bases lining up with TRBD2. Trimming took 4 bases from V and 4 from J; bases not matched to a gene: 4. CDR1 and CDR2 (germline): SGHTA, FQGNSA. This CDR3 has 14 residues. The complete variable domain, with remaining parts taken from reference TRBV7-2 and TRBJ2-3, reads GAGVSQSPSNKVTEKGKDVELRCDPISGHTALYWYRQSLGQGLEFLIYFQGNSAPDKSGLPSDRFSAERTGGSVSTLTIQRTQQEDSAVYLCASSSGGDADTQYFGPGTRLTVL.

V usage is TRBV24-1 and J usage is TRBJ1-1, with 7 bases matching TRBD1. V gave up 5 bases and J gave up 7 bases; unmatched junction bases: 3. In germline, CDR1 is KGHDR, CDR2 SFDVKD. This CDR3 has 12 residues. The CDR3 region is CATSGQGGEAFF. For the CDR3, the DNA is TGTGCCACCAGTGGACAGGGAGGTGAAGCTTTCTTT.

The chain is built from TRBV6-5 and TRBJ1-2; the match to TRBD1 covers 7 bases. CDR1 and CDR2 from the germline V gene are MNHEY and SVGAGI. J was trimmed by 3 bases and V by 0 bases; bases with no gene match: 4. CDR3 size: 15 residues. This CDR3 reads CASSYSTGTDYGYTF. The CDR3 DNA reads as TGTGCCAGCAGTTACTCAACCGGGACAGACTATGGCTACACCTTC.

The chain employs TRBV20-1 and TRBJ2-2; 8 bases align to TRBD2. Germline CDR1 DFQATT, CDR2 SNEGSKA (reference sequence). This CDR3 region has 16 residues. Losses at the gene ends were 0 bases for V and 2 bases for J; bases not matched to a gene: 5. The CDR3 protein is CSARDRRGANTGELFF. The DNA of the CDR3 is TGCAGTGCTAGAGATCGGCGGGGGGCCAACACCGGGGAGCTGTTTTTT.

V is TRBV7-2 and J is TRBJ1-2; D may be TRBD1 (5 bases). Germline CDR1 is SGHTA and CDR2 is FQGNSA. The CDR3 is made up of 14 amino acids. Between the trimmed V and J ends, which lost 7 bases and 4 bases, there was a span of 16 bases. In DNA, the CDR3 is TGTGCCAGCATCCCTGGGGGAGGCACCTATGGCTACACCTTC. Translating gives CASIPGGGTYGYTF.

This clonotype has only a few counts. The CDR3 DNA reads as TGTGCCAGCAGTTACGACAGGGACTCCTACGAGCAGTACTTC. Protein sequence: CASSYDRDSYEQYF. The J gene is TRBJ2-7, the V gene TRBV6-5, with 7 bases lining up with TRBD1. V was clipped by 2 bases and J by 0 bases; unmatched bases: 1. This CDR3 has 14 amino acids. Germline values: CDR1 MNHEY, CDR2 SVGAGI.

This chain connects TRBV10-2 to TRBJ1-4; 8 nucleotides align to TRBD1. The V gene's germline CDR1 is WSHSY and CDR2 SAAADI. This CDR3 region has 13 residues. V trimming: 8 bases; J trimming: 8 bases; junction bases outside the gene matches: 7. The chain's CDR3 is CASADRAVEKLFF. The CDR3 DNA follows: TGCGCCAGCGCGGACAGGGCGGTGGAAAAACTGTTTTTT.

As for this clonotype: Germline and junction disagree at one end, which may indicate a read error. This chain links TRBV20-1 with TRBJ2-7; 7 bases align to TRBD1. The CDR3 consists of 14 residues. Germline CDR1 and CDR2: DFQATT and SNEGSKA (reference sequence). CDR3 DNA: TGCAGTGCCAGAGGACAGGTAAAGTCCTACGAGCAGTACTTC. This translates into CSARGQVKSYEQYF.

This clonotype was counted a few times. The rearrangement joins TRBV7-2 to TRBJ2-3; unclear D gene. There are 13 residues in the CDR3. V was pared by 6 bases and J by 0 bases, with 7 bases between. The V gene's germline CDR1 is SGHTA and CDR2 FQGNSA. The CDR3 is CASRIASTDTQYF. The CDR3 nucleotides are TGTGCCAGCAGAATAGCAAGCACAGATACGCAGTATTTT. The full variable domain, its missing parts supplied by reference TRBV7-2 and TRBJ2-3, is GAGVSQSPSNKVTEKGKDVELRCDPISGHTALYWYRQSLGQGLEFLIYFQGNSAPDKSGLPSDRFSAERTGGSVSTLTIQRTQQEDSAVYLCASRIASTDTQYFGPGTRLTVL.

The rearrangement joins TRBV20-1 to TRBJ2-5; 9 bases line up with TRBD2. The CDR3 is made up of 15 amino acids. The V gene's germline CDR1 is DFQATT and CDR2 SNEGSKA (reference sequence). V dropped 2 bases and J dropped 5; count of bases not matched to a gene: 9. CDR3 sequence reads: CSARFPRGGEETQYF. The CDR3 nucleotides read TGCAGTGCTAGATTCCCGCGGGGGGGCGAGGAGACCCAGTACTTC.

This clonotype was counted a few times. CDR3 sequence: CASSPLAGGPSGELFF. The CDR3 DNA follows: TGTGCCAGCAGTCCACTAGCGGGGGGGCCGTCCGGGGAGCTGTTTTTT. V is TRBV12-3 or TRBV12-4 and J is TRBJ2-2, with 13 bases matching TRBD2. V trimming: 5 bases; J trimming: 6 bases; junction bases outside the gene matches: 6. This CDR3 is built from 16 residues.

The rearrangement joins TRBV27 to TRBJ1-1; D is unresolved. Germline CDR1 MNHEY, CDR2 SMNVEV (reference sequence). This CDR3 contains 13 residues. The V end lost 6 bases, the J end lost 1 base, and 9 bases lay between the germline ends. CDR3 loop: CASRRWRNTEAFF. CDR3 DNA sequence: TGTGCCAGCAGGCGGTGGAGGAACACTGAAGCTTTCTTT.

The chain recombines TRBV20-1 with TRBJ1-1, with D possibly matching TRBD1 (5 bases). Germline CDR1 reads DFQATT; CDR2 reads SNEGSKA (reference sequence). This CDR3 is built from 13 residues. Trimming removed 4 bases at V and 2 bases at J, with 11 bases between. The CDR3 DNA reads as TGCAGTGCTAATTACAGGCCCAACACTGAAGCTTTCTTT. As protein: CSANYRPNTEAFF.

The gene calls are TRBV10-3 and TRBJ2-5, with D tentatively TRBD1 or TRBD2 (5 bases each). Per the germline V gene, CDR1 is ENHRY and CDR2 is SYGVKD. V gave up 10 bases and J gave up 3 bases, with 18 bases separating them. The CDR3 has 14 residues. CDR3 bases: TGTGCCACTGCCGGGACCGAAGGAAAAGAGACCCAGTACTTC. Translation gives CATAGTEGKETQYF.

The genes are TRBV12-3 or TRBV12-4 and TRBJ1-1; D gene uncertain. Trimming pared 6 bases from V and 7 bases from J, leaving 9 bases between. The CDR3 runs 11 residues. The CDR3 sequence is CASSQQFEAFF. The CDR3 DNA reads TGTGCCAGCAGCCAGCAATTTGAAGCTTTCTTT.

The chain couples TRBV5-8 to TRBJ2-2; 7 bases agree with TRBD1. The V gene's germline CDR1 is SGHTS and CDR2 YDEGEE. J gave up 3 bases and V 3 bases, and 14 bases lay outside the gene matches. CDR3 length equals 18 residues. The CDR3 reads CASSWDGTLQGYTGELFF. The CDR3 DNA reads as TGTGCCAGCAGCTGGGACGGAACCTTACAGGGGTACACCGGGGAGCTGTTTTTT.

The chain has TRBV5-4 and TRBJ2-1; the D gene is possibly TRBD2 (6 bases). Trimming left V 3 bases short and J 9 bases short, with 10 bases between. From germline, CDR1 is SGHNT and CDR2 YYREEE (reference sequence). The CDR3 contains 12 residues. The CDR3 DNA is TGTGCCAGCAGCTCCCCGGGACTTGAGCAGTTCTTC. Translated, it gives CASSSPGLEQFF.

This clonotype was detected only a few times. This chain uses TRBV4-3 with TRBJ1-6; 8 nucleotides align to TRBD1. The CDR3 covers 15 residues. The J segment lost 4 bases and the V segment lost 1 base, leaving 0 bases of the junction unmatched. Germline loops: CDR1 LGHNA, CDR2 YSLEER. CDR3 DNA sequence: TGCGCCAGCAGCCAAGGGACAGGGTATAATTCACCCCTCCACTTT. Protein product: CASSQGTGYNSPLHF.

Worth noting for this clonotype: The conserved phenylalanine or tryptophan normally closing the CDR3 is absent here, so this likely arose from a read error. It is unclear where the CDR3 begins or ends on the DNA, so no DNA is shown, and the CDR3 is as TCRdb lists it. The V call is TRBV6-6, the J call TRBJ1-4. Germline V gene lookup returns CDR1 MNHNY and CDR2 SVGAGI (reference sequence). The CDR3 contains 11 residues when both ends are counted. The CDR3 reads CASSYIRNRPV.

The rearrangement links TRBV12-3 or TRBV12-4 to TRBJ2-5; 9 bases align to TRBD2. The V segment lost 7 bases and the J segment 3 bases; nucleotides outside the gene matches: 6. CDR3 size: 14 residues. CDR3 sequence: CASKQAGGKETQYF. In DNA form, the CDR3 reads TGTGCCAGCAAACAAGCGGGGGGTAAAGAGACCCAGTACTTC.

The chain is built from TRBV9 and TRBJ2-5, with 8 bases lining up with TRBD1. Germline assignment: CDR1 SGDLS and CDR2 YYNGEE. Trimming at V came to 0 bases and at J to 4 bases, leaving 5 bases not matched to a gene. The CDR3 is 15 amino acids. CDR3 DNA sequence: TGTGCCAGCAGCGTAGGGACAGGGAGTCTAGAGACCCAGTACTTC. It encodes CASSVGTGSLETQYF.

The chain's CDR3 is CAISENTKTGINEQYF. In nucleotides, the CDR3 is TGTGCCATCAGTGAGAATACTAAGACAGGGATCAACGAGCAGTACTTC. The chain is built from TRBV10-3 and TRBJ2-7, with TRBD1 identical over 7 bases. In germline, CDR1 is ENHRY, CDR2 SYGVKD. The CDR3 sequence is 16 residues long. V trimming: 2 bases; J trimming: 5 bases; junction bases outside the gene matches: 12.

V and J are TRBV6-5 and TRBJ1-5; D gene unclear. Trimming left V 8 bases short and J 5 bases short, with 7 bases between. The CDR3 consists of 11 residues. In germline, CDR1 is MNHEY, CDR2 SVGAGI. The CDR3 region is CASRPHQPQHF. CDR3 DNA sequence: TGTGCCAGCCGTCCCCATCAGCCCCAGCATTTT.

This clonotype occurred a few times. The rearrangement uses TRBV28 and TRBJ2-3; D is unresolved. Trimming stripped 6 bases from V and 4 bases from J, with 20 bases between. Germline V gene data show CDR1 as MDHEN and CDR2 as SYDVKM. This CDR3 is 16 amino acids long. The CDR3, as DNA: TGTGCCAGCAGACACGCCGAGAGCGATCTCCCAGATACGCAGTATTTT. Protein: CASRHAESDLPDTQYF.